This T cell receptor (beta chain) was sequenced for a study of CD8+ T cells in alopecia areata. Study findings and constraints: Relative to mice, TCR sharing across patients was less clear, a difference possibly HLA-related.

RNA extraction was followed by reverse transcription into cDNA, which acted as the sequencing template. The protocol was immunoSEQ multiplex PCR, while the TCRdb copy is restricted to in-frame clones and leaves out a portion. The top ten clones hold under 25% of a sample with 100,000 to 130,000 clones, approximately 59% of them seen once. The CDR3 has 13 residues. V lost 3 bases and J lost 3, with 9 bases in between. Germline lookup yields CDR1 LNHDA and CDR2 SQIVND (reference sequence). In the case of this clone: Its target is unknown. The sample holds other DNA sequences that translate to the same CDR3.

The clonotype originates from a human donor in good health. Sample: CD8+ T cells sorted from blood. The chain couples TRBV19 to TRBJ2-7; D not resolved. This CDR3 reads CASSIGHNYEQYF. The DNA for the CDR3 is TGTGCCAGTAGTATCGGGCACAACTACGAGCAGTACTTC. The full variable domain, rest sourced from reference TRBV19 and TRBJ2-7, is DGGITQSPKYLFRKEGQNVTLSCEQNLNHDAMYWYRQDPGQGLRLIYYSQIVNDFQKGDIAEGYSVSREKKESFPLTVTSAQKNPTAFYLCASSIGHNYEQYFGPGTRLTVT.